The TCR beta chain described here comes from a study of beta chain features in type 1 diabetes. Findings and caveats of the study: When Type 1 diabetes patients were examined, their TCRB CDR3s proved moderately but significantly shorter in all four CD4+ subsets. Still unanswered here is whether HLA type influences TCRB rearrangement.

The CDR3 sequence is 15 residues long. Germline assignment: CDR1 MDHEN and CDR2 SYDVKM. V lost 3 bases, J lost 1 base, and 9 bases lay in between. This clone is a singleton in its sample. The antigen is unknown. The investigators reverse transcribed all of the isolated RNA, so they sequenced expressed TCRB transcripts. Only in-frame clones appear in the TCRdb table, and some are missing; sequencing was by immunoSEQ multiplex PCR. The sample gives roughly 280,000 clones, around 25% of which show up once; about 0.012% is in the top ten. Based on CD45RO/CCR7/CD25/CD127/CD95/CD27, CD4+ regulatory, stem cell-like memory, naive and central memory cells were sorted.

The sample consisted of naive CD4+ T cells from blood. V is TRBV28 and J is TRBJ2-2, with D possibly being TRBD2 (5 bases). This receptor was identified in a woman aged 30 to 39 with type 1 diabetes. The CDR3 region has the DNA TGTGCCAGCAGTTTCCTCCGGGAGAACACCGGGGAGCTGTTTTTT. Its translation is CASSFLRENTGELFF.